The subject of this entry is one T cell receptor beta chain. No antigen is known for it. This record belongs to a study of OX40 agonist ivuxolimab in advanced cancers. Study background: Participants, 82.7% male, averaged roughly 55 years of age, ranging from roughly 20 to 85. Notes on the study in general: Fewer expanded clones were found on average in CD4+ than in CD8+ T cells. Clonal expansion was seen in CD4+ and CD8+ blood T cells by week 6 at 0.1 to 3.0 mg/kg.

Generated by immunoSEQ multiplex PCR, the TCRdb table keeps only in-frame clones and is missing some. Of about 62,000 clones in the sample, 79% were seen once. V was trimmed by 2 bases and J by 8 bases, leaving 13 bases between them. This CDR3 has 14 amino acids. Germline V gives CDR1 SEHNR, CDR2 FQNEAQ (reference sequence). The source of this sequence is an adult with an advanced solid tumor such as melanoma, head and neck, liver or kidney cancer. The sample was CD4+ or CD8+ T cells sorted from blood, taken in a trial of the OX40 agonist ivuxolimab. The V gene is TRBV7-9, the J gene TRBJ2-1; D gene uncertain. As DNA, the CDR3 is TGTGCCAGCAGCTTAACCGACCGCCGGGATGAGCAGTTCTTC. The encoded protein is CASSLTDRRDEQFF.